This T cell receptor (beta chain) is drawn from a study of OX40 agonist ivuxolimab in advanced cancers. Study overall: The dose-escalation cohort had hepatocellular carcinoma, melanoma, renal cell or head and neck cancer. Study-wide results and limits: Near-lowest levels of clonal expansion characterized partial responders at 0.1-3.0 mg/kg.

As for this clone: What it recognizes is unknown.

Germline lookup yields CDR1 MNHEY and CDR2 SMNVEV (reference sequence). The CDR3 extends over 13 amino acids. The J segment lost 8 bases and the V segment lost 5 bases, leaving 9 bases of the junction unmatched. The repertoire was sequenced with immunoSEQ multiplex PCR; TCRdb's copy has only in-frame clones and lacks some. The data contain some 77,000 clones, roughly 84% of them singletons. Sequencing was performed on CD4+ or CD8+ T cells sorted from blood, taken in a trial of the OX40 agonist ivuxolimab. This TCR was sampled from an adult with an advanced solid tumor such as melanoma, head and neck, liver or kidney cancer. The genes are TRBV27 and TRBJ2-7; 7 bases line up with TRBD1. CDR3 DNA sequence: TGTGCCAGCAGTCTCGGGACAGAGACAAAGCAGTACTTC. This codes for CASSLGTETKQYF.